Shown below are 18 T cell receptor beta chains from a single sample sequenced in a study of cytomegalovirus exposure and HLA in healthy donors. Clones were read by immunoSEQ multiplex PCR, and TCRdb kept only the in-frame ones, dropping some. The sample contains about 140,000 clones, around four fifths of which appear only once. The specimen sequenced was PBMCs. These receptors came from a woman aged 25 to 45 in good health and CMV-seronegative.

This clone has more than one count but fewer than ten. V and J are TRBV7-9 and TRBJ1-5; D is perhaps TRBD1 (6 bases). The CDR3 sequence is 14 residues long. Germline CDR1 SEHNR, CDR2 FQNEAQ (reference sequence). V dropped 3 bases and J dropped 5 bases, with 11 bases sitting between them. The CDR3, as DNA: TGTGCCAGCAGCTTGGACAGCACACATCAGCCCCAGCATTTT. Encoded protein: CASSLDSTHQPQHF. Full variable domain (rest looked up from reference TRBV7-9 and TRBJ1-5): DTGVSQNPRHKITKRGQNVTFRCDPISEHNRLYWYRQTLGQGPEFLTYFQNEAQLEKSRLLSDRFSAERPKGSFSTLEIQRTEQGDSAMYLCASSLDSTHQPQHFGDGTRLSIL.

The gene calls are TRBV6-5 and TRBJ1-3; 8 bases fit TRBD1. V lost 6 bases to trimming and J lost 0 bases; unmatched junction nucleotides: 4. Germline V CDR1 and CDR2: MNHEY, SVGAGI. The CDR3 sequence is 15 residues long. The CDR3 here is CASSRDRTSGNTIYF. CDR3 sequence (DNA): TGTGCCAGCAGCCGGGACAGGACCTCTGGAAACACCATATATTTT.

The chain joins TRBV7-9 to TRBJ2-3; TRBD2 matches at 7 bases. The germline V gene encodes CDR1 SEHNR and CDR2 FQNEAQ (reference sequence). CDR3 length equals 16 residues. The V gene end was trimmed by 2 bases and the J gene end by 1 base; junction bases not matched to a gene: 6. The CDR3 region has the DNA TGTGCCAGCAGCTTATGGGCCAGCGGGGGCACAGATACGCAGTATTTT. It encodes CASSLWASGGTDTQYF.

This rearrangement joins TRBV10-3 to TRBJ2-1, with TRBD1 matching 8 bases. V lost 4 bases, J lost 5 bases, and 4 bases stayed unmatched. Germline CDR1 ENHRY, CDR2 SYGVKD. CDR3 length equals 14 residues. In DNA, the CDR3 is TGTGCCATCAGTGTTCAGGGGGCAGACAATGAGCAGTTCTTC. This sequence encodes CAISVQGADNEQFF.

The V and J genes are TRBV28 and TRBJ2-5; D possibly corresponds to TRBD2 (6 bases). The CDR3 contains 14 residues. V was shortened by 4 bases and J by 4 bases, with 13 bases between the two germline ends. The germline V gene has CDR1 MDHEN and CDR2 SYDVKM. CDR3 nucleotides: TGTGCCAGCAGTTCCCAGGGAGGAGGAGAGACCCAGTACTTC. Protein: CASSSQGGGETQYF.

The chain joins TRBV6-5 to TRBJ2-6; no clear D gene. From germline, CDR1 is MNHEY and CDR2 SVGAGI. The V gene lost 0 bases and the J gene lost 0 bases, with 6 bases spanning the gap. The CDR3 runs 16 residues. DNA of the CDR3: TGTGCCAGCAGTTACTCCCTGCGCTCTGGGGCCAACGTCCTGACTTTC. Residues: CASSYSLRSGANVLTF.

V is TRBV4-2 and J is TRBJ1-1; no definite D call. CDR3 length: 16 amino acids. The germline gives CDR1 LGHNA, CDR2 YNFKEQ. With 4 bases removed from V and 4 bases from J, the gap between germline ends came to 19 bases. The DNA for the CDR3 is TGTGCCAGCAGCCCCTCCCCCCTTCGGGGAAGCACTGAAGCTTTCTTT. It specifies CASSPSPLRGSTEAFF.

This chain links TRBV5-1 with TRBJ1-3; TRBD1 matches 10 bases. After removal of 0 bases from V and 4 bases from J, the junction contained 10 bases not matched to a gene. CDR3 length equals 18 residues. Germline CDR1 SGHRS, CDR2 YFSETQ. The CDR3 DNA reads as TGCGCCAGCAGCTTGGACCCGACAGGGGGCCGGTTGGGAAACACCATATATTTT. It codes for CASSLDPTGGRLGNTIYF.

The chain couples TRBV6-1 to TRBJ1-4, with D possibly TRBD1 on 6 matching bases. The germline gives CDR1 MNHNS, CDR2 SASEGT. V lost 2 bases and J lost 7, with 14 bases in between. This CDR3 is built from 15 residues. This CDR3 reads CASSEYWGRPEKLFF. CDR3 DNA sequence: TGTGCCAGCAGTGAATATTGGGGGCGCCCTGAAAAACTGTTTTTT.

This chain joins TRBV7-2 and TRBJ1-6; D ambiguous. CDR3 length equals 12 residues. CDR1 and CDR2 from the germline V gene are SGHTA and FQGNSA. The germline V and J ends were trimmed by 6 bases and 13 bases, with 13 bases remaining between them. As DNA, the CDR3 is TGTGCCAGCAGGAATGACGGGAGGCCCCTCCACTTT. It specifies CASRNDGRPLHF.

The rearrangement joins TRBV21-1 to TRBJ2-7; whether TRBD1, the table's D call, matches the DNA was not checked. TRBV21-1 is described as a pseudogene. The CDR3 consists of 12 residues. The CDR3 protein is CASSLHTYEQYF. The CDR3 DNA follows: TGTGCCAGCAGCTTACATACCTACGAGCAGTACTTC.

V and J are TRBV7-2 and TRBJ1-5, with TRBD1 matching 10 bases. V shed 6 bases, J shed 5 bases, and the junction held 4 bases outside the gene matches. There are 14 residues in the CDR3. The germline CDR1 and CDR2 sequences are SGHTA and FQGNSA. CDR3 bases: TGTGCCAGCAGTCGACAGGGGGCCCATCAGCCCCAGCATTTT. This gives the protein CASSRQGAHQPQHF.

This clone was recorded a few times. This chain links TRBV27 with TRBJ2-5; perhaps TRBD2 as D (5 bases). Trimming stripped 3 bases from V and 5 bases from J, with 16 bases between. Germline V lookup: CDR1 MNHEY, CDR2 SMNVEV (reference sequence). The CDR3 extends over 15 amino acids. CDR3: CASSFSSGPYETQYF. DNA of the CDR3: TGTGCCAGCAGTTTTAGCAGCGGCCCCTATGAGACCCAGTACTTC.

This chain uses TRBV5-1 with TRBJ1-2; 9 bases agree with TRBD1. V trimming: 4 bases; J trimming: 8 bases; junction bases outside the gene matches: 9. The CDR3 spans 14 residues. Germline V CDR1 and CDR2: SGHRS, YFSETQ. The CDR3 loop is CASSAPEDRGGYTF. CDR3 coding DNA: TGCGCCAGCAGCGCCCCCGAGGACAGGGGCGGCTACACCTTC.

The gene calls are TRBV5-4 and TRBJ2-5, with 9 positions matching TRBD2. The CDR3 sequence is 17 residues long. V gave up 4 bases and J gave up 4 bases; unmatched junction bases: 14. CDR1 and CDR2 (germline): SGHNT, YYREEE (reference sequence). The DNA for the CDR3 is TGTGCCAGCAGCGACCCCCGTCGGACTAGCGTCGGAGAGACCCAGTACTTC. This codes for CASSDPRRTSVGETQYF. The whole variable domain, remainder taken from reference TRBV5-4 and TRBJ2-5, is ETGVTQSPTHLIKTRGQQVTLRCSSQSGHNTVSWYQQALGQGPQFIFQYYREEENGRGNFPPRFSGLQFPNYSSELNVNALELDDSALYLCASSDPRRTSVGETQYFGPGTRLLVL.

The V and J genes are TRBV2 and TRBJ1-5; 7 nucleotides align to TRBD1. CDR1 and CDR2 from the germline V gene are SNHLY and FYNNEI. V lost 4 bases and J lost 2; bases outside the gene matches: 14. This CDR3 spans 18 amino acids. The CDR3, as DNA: TGTGCCAGCAGTGTGGGAGTCGAGGGGGCTTTTCGCAATCAGCCCCAGCATTTT. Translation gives CASSVGVEGAFRNQPQHF. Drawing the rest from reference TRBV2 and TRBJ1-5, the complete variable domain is EPEVTQTPSHQVTQMGQEVILRCVPISNHLYFYWYRQILGQKVEFLVSFYNNEISEKSEIFDDQFSVERPDGSNFTLKIRSTKLEDSAMYFCASSVGVEGAFRNQPQHFGDGTRLSIL.

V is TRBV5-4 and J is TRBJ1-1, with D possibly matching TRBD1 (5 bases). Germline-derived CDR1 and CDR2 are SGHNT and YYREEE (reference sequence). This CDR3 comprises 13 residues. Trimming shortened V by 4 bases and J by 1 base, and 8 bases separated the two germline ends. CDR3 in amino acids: CASSIGQNTEAFF. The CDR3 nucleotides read TGTGCCAGCAGCATAGGACAGAACACTGAAGCTTTCTTT. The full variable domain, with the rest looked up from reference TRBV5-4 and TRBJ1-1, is ETGVTQSPTHLIKTRGQQVTLRCSSQSGHNTVSWYQQALGQGPQFIFQYYREEENGRGNFPPRFSGLQFPNYSSELNVNALELDDSALYLCASSIGQNTEAFFGQGTRLTVV.

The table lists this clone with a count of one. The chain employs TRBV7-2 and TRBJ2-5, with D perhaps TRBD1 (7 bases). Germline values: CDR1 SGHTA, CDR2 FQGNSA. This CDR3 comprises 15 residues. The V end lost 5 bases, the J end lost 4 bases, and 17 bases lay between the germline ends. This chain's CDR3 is CASSNGGGGLETQYF. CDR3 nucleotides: TGTGCCAGCAGCAACGGAGGAGGGGGCTTAGAGACCCAGTACTTC.